The sequence of this T cell receptor beta chain was determined in a study of blood T cell repertoires in COVID-19. In the study overall: Donors in the United States, Italy and Spain gave samples during acute or convalescent COVID-19. Sample material is recorded as cDNA or gDNA derived from T cells, B-cell-depleted T cells, or PBMCs.

The CDR3 runs to 15 residues. Per the germline V gene, CDR1 is MNHEY and CDR2 is SVGAGI. V lost 5 bases and J lost 6; bases outside the gene matches: 8. Profiled with immunoSEQ multiplex PCR; TCRdb holds only in-frame clones, not every one. The data show approximately 320,000 clones, 85% seen once. This receptor was identified in a human donor in a cohort sampled during active COVID-19. The sequenced material came from peripheral blood. The chain has TRBV6-5 and TRBJ1-2, with 11 bases aligning to TRBD1. The CDR3 DNA reads as TGTGCCAGCAGTCAGGACAGGGGGCAGAGGGATGGCTACACCTTC. This encodes CASSQDRGQRDGYTF.